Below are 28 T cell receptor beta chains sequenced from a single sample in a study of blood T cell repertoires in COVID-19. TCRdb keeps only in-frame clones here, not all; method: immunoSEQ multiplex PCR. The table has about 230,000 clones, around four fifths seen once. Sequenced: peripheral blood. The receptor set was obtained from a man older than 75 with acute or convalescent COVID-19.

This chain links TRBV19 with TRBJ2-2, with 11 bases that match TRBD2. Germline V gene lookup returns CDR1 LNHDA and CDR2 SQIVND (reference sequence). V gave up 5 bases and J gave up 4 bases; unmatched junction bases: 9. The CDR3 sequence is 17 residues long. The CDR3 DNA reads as TGTGCCAGTAGTTTGGGACTAGCGGTTCGAATCACCGGGGAGCTGTTTTTT. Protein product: CASSLGLAVRITGELFF.

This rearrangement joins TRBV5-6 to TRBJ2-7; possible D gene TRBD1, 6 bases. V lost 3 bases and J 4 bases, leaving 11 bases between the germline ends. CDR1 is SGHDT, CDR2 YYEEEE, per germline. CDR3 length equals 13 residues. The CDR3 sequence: CASSSGHIYEQYF. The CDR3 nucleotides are TGTGCCAGCAGCTCGGGACATATTTACGAGCAGTACTTC.

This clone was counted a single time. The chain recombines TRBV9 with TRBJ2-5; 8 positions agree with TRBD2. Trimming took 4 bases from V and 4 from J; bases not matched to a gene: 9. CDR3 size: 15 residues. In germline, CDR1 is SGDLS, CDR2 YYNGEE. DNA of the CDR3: TGTGCCAGCAGCAACGCCGGGGGGGTCAGAGAGACCCAGTACTTC. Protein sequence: CASSNAGGVRETQYF.

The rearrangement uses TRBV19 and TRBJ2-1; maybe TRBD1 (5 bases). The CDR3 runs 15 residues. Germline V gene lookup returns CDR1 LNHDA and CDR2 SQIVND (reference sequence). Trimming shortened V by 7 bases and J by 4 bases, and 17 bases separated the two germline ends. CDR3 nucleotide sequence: TGTGCCAGTACCCCGACAGCTATAGGATACAATGAGCAGTTCTTC. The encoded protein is CASTPTAIGYNEQFF.

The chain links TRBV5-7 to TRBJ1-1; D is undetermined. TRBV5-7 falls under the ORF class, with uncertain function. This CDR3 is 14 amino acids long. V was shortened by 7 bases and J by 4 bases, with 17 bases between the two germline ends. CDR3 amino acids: CASGSTRHVTEAFF. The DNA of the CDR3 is TGTGCCAGCGGCTCGACAAGGCACGTCACTGAAGCTTTCTTT.

The CDR3 sequence is CASAYRGSTNEKLFF. The CDR3 DNA reads TGTGCCAGCGCGTATAGGGGATCAACTAATGAAAAACTGTTTTTT. The V and J genes are TRBV2 and TRBJ1-4; D might be TRBD1 (5 bases). Germline V gene data show CDR1 as SNHLY and CDR2 as FYNNEI. The length of the CDR3 is 15 residues. Trimming left V 8 bases short and J 0 bases short, with 13 bases between.

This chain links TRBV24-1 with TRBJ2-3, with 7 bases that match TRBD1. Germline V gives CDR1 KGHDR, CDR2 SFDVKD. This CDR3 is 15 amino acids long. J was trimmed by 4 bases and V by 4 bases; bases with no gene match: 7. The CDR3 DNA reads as TGTGCCACCAGTGACCTGACAGGGTCCCCAGATACGCAGTATTTT. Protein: CATSDLTGSPDTQYF.

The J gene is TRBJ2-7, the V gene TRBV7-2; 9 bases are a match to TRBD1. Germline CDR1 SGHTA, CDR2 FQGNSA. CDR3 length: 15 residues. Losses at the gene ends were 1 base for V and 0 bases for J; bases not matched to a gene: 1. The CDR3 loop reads CASSLETGGSYEQYF. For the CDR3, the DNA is TGTGCCAGCAGCTTAGAGACAGGGGGCTCCTACGAGCAGTACTTC.

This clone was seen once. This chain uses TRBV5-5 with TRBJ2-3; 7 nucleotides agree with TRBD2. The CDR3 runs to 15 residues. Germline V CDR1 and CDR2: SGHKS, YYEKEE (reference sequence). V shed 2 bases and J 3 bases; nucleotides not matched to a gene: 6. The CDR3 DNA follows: TGTGCCAGCAGCTTTTCGGGGGGAGGGACAGATACGCAGTATTTT. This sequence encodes CASSFSGGGTDTQYF.

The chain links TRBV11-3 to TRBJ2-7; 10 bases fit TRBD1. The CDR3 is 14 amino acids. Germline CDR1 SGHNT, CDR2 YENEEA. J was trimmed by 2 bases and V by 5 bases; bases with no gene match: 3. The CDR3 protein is CASSGGQGPYEQYF. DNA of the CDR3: TGTGCCAGCAGCGGGGGACAGGGGCCCTACGAGCAGTACTTC. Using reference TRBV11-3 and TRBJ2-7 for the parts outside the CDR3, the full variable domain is EAGVVQSPRYKIIEKKQPVAFWCNPISGHNTLYWYLQNLGQGPELLIRYENEEAVDDSQLPKDRFSAERLKGVDSTLKIQPAELGDSAVYLCASSGGQGPYEQYFGPGTRLTVT.

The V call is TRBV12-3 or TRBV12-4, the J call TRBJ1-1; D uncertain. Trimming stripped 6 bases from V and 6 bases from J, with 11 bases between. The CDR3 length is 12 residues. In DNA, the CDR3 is TGTGCCAGCAGCCGAGTGGGAGCTGAAGCTTTCTTT. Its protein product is CASSRVGAEAFF.

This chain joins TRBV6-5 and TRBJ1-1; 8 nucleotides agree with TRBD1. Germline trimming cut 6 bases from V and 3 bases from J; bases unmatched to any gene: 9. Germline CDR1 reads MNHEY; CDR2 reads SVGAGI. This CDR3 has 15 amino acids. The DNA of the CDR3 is TGTGCCAGCAGAGCAGGGGGCGGGGGGGACACTGAAGCTTTCTTT. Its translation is CASRAGGGGDTEAFF.

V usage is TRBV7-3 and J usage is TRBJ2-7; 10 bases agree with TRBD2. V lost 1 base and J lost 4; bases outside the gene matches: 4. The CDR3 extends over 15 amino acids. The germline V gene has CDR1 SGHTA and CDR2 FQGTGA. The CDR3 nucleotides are TGTGCCAGCAGCTTAAGTTCTAGCGGGAGTTACGAGCAGTACTTC. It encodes CASSLSSSGSYEQYF.

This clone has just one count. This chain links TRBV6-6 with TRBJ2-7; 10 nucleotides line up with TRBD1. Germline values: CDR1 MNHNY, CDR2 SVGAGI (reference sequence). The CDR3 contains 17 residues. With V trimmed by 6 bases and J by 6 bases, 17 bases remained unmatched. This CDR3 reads CASSRTTPGTGDSEQYF. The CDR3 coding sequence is TGTGCCAGCAGCCGAACTACCCCAGGGACAGGGGACTCCGAGCAGTACTTC.

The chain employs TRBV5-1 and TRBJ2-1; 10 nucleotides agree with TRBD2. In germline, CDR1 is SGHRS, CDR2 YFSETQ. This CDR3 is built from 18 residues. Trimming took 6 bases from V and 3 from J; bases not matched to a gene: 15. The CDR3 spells CASNPLPASGRGYNEQFF. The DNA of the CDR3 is TGCGCCAGCAATCCCTTACCGGCTAGCGGGAGAGGCTACAATGAGCAGTTCTTC.

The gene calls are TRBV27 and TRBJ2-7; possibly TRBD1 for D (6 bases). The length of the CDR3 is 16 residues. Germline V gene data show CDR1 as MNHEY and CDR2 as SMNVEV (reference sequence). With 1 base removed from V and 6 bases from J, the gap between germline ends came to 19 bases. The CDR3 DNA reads TGTGCCAGCAGTTTATATGGTGGGGACATTGGCCCCGAGCAGTACTTC. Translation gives CASSLYGGDIGPEQYF.

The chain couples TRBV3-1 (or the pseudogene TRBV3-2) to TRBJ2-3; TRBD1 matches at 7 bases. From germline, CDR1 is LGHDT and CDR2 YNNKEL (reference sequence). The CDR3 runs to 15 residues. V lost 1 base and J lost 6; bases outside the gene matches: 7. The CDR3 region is CASSQGQGTSDTQYF. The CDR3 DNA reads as TGTGCCAGCAGCCAAGGACAGGGTACGTCCGATACGCAGTATTTT.

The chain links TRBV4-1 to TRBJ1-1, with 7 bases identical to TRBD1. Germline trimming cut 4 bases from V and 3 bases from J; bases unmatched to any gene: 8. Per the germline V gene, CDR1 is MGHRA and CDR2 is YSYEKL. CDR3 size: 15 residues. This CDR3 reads CASSPAGGLYTEAFF. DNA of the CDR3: TGCGCCAGCAGCCCCGCAGGGGGGCTGTACACTGAAGCTTTCTTT.

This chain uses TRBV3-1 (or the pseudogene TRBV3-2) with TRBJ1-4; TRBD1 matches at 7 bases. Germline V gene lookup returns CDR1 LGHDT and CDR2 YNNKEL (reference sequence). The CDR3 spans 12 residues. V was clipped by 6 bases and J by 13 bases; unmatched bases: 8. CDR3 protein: CASSPGGSGLFF. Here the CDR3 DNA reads TGTGCCAGCAGTCCAGGGGGATCTGGACTGTTTTTT.

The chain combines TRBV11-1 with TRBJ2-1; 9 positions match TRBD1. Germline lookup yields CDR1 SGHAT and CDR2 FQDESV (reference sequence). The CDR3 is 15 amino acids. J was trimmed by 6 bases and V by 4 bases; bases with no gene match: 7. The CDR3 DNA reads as TGTGCCAGCAGCTCCCACAGGGGGCCGTTCAATGAGCAGTTCTTC. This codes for CASSSHRGPFNEQFF.

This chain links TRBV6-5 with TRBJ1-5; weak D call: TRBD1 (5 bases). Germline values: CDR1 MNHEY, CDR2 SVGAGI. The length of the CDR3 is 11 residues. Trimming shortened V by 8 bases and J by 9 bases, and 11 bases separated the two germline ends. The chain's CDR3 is CASGGEGPQHF. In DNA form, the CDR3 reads TGTGCCAGCGGGGGGGAGGGGCCCCAGCATTTT.

CDR3 bases: TGTGCCAGTAGGTCCAGTTGGAGCAATCAGCCCCAGCATTTT. It is translated as CASRSSWSNQPQHF. This rearrangement joins TRBV19 to TRBJ1-5; D gene uncertain. Germline V gene lookup returns CDR1 LNHDA and CDR2 SQIVND (reference sequence). This CDR3 spans 14 amino acids. Trimming took 6 bases from V and 1 from J, leaving 10 bases between them.

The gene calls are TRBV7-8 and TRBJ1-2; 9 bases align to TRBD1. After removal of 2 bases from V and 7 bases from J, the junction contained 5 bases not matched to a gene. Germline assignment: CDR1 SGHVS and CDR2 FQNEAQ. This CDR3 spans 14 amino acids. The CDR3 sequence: CASSLPSDRGGYTF. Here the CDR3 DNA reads TGTGCCAGCAGCTTACCATCGGACAGGGGTGGCTACACCTTC.

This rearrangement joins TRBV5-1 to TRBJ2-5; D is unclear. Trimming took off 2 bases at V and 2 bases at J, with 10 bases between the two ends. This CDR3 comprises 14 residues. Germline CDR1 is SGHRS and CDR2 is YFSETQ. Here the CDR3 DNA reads TGCGCCAGCAGCTTTAGTAGATCTCAAGAGACCCAGTACTTC. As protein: CASSFSRSQETQYF. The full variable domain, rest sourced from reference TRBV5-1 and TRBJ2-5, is KAGVTQTPRYLIKTRGQQVTLSCSPISGHRSVSWYQQTPGQGLQFLFEYFSETQRNKGNFPGRFSGRQFSNSRSEMNVSTLELGDSALYLCASSFSRSQETQYFGPGTRLLVL.

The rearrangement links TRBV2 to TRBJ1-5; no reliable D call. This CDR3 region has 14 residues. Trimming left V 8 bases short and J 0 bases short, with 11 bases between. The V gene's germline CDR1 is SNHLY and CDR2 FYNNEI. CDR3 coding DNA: TGTGCCAGCTCAGACTCATTTAGCAATCAGCCCCAGCATTTT. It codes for CASSDSFSNQPQHF. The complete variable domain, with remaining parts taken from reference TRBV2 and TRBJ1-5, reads EPEVTQTPSHQVTQMGQEVILRCVPISNHLYFYWYRQILGQKVEFLVSFYNNEISEKSEIFDDQFSVERPDGSNFTLKIRSTKLEDSAMYFCASSDSFSNQPQHFGDGTRLSIL.

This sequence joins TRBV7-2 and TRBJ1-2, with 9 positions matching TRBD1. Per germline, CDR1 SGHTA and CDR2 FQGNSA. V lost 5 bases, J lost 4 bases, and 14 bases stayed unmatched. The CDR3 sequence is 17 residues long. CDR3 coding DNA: TGTGCCAGCAGCCGGCGAACTACAGGGGGCGCGGGCTATGGCTACACCTTC. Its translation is CASSRRTTGGAGYGYTF.

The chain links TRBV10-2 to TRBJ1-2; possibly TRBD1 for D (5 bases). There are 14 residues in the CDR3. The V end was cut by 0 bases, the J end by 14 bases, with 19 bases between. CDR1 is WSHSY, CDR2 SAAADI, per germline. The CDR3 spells CASSESGIDAGGTF. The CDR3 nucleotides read TGCGCCAGCAGTGAGTCGGGCATCGATGCTGGGGGGACCTTC.

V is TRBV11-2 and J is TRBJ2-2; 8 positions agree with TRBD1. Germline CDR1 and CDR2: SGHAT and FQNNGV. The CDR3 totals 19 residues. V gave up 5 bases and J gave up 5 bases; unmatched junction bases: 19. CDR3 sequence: CASSPARGLDRAKTGELFF. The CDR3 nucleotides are TGTGCCAGCAGCCCGGCCCGCGGGCTGGACAGGGCAAAAACCGGGGAGCTGTTTTTT.